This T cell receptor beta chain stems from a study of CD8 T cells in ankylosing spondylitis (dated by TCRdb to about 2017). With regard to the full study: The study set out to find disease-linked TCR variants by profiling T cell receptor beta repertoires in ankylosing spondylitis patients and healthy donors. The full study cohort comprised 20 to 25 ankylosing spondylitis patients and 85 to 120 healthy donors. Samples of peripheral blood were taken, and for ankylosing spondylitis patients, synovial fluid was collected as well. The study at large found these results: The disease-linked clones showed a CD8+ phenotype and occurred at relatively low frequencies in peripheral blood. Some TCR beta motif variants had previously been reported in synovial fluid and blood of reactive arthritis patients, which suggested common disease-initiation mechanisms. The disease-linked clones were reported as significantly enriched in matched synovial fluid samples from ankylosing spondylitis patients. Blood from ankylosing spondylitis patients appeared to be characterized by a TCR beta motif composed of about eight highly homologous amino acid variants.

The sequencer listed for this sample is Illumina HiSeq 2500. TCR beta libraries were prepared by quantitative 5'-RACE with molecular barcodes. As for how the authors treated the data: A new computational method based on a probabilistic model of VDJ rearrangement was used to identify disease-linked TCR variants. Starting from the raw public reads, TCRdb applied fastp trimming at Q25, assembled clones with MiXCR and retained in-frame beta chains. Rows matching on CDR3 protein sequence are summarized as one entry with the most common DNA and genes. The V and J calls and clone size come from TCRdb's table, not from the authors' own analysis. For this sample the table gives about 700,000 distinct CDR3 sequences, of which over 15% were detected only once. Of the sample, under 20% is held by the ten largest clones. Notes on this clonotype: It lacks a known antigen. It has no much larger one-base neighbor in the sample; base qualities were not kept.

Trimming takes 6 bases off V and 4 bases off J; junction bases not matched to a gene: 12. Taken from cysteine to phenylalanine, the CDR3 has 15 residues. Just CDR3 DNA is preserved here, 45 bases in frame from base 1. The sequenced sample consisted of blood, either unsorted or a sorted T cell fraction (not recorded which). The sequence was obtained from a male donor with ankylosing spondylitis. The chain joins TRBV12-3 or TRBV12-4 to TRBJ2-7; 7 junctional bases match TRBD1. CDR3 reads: CASRLGTELIYEQYF. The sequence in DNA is TGTGCCAGCAGACTTGGGACAGAGCTTATTTACGAGCAGTACTTC.